The 22 T cell receptor beta chains listed next were all sequenced from one sample in a study of regulatory T cells in long-lasting Graves disease (dated by TCRdb to about 2021). Interpreted using the paper, the time point label stands for: newly diagnosed GD, antithyroid drugs for less than 3 months. For both TCR sequencing and RNA sequencing, RNA was extracted from PBMCs using TRIzol. The library came from multiplex PCR. Data came from an Illumina HiSeq 4000. To build TCR beta libraries, CDR3 regions were amplified by Arm-PCR using iRepertoire HTBI primers. Using fastp trimming at Q25 and MiXCR clonotype assembly, TCRdb reanalyzed the public sequencing data and kept in-frame beta chains. Each entry merges the rows of one CDR3 protein and shows their most common DNA and genes. The sample records over 350,000 distinct CDR3 sequences, around 13% of which are singletons. Approximately 15% of the sample belongs to the ten largest clones.

This sample also appeared in a second study, on T cells in Graves' hyperthyroidism and ophthalmopathy.

The sequencing here drew on peripheral blood mononuclear cells (PBMCs), taken at new diagnosis, from a patient treated with antithyroid drugs. All receptors derive from a woman between 50 and 59 years old with Graves disease. Donor details come from another sample of the same person, matched by shared clones.

This clonotype showed up many times. The chain employs TRBV5-1 and TRBJ1-1; TRBD1 might be the D (5 bases). This CDR3 has 15 residues. The germline V and J ends were trimmed by 4 bases and 3 bases, with 16 bases remaining between them. The germline gives CDR1 SGHRS, CDR2 YFSETQ. CDR3 amino acids: CASSPGWGSDTEAFF. As DNA, the CDR3 is TGCGCCAGCAGCCCGGGTTGGGGCTCTGACACTGAAGCTTTCTTT.

The chain uses TRBV29-1 and TRBJ1-1, with 8 bases aligning to TRBD1. The CDR3 sequence is 13 residues long. CDR1 SQVTM and CDR2 ANQGSEA come from the germline V gene. V was clipped by 4 bases and J by 3 bases; unmatched bases: 4. CDR3 amino acids: CSVGDRSYTEAFF. The CDR3 DNA reads TGCAGCGTTGGGGACAGGAGTTACACTGAAGCTTTCTTT.

This clonotype appeared a single time. A much larger clone lies a single base off, so this may be a read error. The chain employs TRBV7-8 and TRBJ1-5; no reliable D call. From germline, CDR1 is SGHVS and CDR2 FQNEAQ. This CDR3 has 19 amino acids. This CDR3 is CASSLLLRVQGIGNHPQHF. Here the CDR3 DNA reads TGTGCCAGCAGCTTACTTTTGCGGGTTCAAGGGATCGGTAATCATCCCCAGCATTTT.

This clonotype has at least ten counts. The chain links TRBV7-9 to TRBJ2-5; TRBD2 aligns across 12 bases. The trim removed 5 bases at V and 4 bases at J, leaving 5 bases unmatched. This CDR3 spans 15 amino acids. CDR1 SEHNR and CDR2 FQNEAQ come from the germline V gene (reference sequence). The CDR3 DNA reads as TGTGCCAGCAGCCGACAACTAGCGGGAGGAGAGACCCAGTACTTC. This translates into CASSRQLAGGETQYF.

This clonotype has at least ten counts. The chain employs TRBV11-2 and TRBJ2-7; possibly TRBD1 for D (5 bases). CDR3 length: 12 residues. Germline lookup yields CDR1 SGHAT and CDR2 FQNNGV. V was shortened by 5 bases and J by 7 bases, with 12 bases between the two germline ends. The CDR3 DNA follows: TGTGCCAGCAGCCCGCAGGGTTGGGAGCAGTACTTC. Amino acid sequence: CASSPQGWEQYF.

The genes are TRBV27 and TRBJ2-7; 7 positions agree with TRBD2. The CDR3 has 11 residues. J lost 5 bases, V lost 6 bases, and 1 base had no gene match. Per germline, CDR1 MNHEY and CDR2 SMNVEV (reference sequence). Here the CDR3 DNA reads TGTGCCAGCAGCGGGGGGAACGAGCAGTACTTC. This gives the protein CASSGGNEQYF.

This clonotype was recorded a few times. The gene calls are TRBV7-3 and TRBJ2-3; no definite D call. Trimming took 5 bases from V and 4 from J, leaving 13 bases between them. Germline lookup yields CDR1 SGHTA and CDR2 FQGTGA. The CDR3 is 14 residues long. CDR3 bases: TGTGCCAGCAGCCCAGGACCCCCCCCAGATACGCAGTATTTT. It specifies CASSPGPPPDTQYF.

The chain joins TRBV5-1 to TRBJ2-2, with 10 bases that match TRBD2. The J segment lost 3 bases and the V segment lost 4 bases, leaving 6 bases of the junction unmatched. This CDR3 comprises 16 residues. Germline V lookup: CDR1 SGHRS, CDR2 YFSETQ. The DNA for the CDR3 is TGCGCCAGCAGCCTCCTACTAGCGGGGTACACCGGGGAGCTGTTTTTT. It specifies CASSLLLAGYTGELFF.

This clonotype was picked up a small number of times. The V gene is TRBV9, the J gene TRBJ2-3; TRBD1 agrees at 8 bases. The CDR3 totals 15 residues. Germline trimming cut 1 base from V and 4 bases from J; bases unmatched to any gene: 5. Germline lookup yields CDR1 SGDLS and CDR2 YYNGEE. The chain's CDR3 is CASSVITGGADTQYF. The DNA for the CDR3 is TGTGCCAGCAGCGTAATAACAGGGGGTGCAGATACGCAGTATTTT.

This clonotype was detected ten times or more. The chain is built from TRBV28 and TRBJ1-4; tentative D call: TRBD1 (5 bases). Per the germline V gene, CDR1 is MDHEN and CDR2 is SYDVKM. The CDR3 loop spans 12 amino acids. Deletions cut 6 bases from V and 6 bases from J, with 8 bases between. As DNA, the CDR3 is TGTGCCAGCAGGACAGTAGATGAAAAACTGTTTTTT. It codes for CASRTVDEKLFF. The variable domain in full, completed from reference TRBV28 and TRBJ1-4, reads DVKVTQSSRYLVKRTGEKVFLECVQDMDHENMFWYRQDPGLGLRLIYFSYDVKMKEKGDIPEGYSVSREKKERFSLILESASTNQTSMYLCASRTVDEKLFFGSGTQLSVL.

This clonotype was observed at least ten times. The rearrangement uses TRBV11-1 and TRBJ2-1; 10 positions agree with TRBD1. This CDR3 spans 17 amino acids. J lost 0 bases, V lost 6 bases, and 8 bases had no gene match. Germline V CDR1 and CDR2: SGHAT, FQDESV (reference sequence). The CDR3 DNA reads TGTGCCAGCAGTTTCCGGACAGGGGGAAGCTCCTACAATGAGCAGTTCTTC. This sequence encodes CASSFRTGGSSYNEQFF. Complete variable domain (other parts from reference TRBV11-1 and TRBJ2-1): EAEVAQSPRYKITEKSQAVAFWCDPISGHATLYWYRQILGQGPELLVQFQDESVVDDSQLPKDRFSAERLKGVDSTLKIQPAELGDSAMYLCASSFRTGGSSYNEQFFGPGTRLTVL.

This clonotype was detected only a few times. The chain employs TRBV20-1 and TRBJ2-7; 7 bases fit TRBD1. Per germline, CDR1 DFQATT and CDR2 SNEGSKA (reference sequence). Trimming cost V 1 base and J 3 bases; bases outside gene matches: 3. The length of the CDR3 is 13 residues. The CDR3 region is CSARAWDSYEQYF. In DNA form, the CDR3 reads TGCAGTGCTAGAGCTTGGGACAGCTACGAGCAGTACTTC.

This clonotype was observed at least ten times. V usage is TRBV24-1 and J usage is TRBJ2-7; TRBD1 aligns across 9 bases. CDR3 length: 15 residues. Germline loops: CDR1 KGHDR, CDR2 SFDVKD. Losses at the gene ends were 4 bases for V and 4 bases for J; bases not matched to a gene: 7. The CDR3 DNA sequence: TGTGCCACCAGTGAAGCCGGGACAGGGTTTTACGAGCAGTACTTC. It yields the protein CATSEAGTGFYEQYF.

In its sample, this clonotype was seen many times. The chain couples TRBV27 to TRBJ2-3, with D possibly TRBD1 on 6 matching bases. Germline lookup yields CDR1 MNHEY and CDR2 SMNVEV (reference sequence). This CDR3 region has 15 residues. The V end was cut by 8 bases, the J end by 0 bases, with 15 bases between. The CDR3: CASATGTTSTDTQYF. Here the CDR3 DNA reads TGTGCCAGCGCGACCGGGACAACTAGCACAGATACGCAGTATTTT.

This clonotype showed up many times. The chain links TRBV5-1 to TRBJ1-2, with D possibly TRBD1 on 5 matching bases. Trimming stripped 2 bases from V and 4 bases from J, with 15 bases between. This CDR3 has 15 amino acids. Germline CDR1 SGHRS, CDR2 YFSETQ. The CDR3 DNA follows: TGCGCCAGCAGCTTAGGGACTTCCGCCGCCTATGGCTACACCTTC. The encoded protein is CASSLGTSAAYGYTF.

This clonotype has a count of ten or more. This chain links TRBV27 with TRBJ2-7; the match to TRBD1 covers 7 bases. Germline V gene lookup returns CDR1 MNHEY and CDR2 SMNVEV (reference sequence). Trimming cost V 8 bases and J 2 bases; bases outside gene matches: 3. The CDR3 sequence is 12 residues long. The CDR3 sequence: CASGTETYEQYF. In DNA form, the CDR3 reads TGTGCCAGCGGGACAGAAACCTACGAGCAGTACTTC.

The gene calls are TRBV2 and TRBJ2-3; the match to TRBD2 covers 12 bases. V gave up 9 bases and J gave up 2 bases; unmatched junction bases: 24. Looked up from germline, CDR1 is SNHLY and CDR2 is FYNNEI. This CDR3 contains 21 residues. The CDR3 here is CARRQGPASGRALGATDTQYF. Written as DNA, the CDR3 is TGTGCCAGAAGACAGGGCCCCGCTAGCGGGAGGGCCCTCGGGGCCACAGATACGCAGTATTTT.

The chain has TRBV7-9 and TRBJ2-1; 9 nucleotides match TRBD1. Germline lookup yields CDR1 SEHNR and CDR2 FQNEAQ (reference sequence). The CDR3 is 16 amino acids. V lost 6 bases and J lost 7; bases outside the gene matches: 13. The CDR3 here is CASRVAGTGSRNEQFF. The CDR3 DNA reads as TGTGCCAGCAGGGTCGCGGGGACAGGGAGTAGGAATGAGCAGTTCTTC.

A single count supports this clonotype. The chain is built from TRBV5-1 and TRBJ2-7; D possibly corresponds to TRBD1 (6 bases). V shed 4 bases and J shed 2 bases, with 13 bases lying between them. The CDR3 sequence is 14 residues long. Germline V gives CDR1 SGHRS, CDR2 YFSETQ. CDR3 bases: TGCGCCAGCAGCACCGGGGACACCGCCTACGAGCAGTACTTC. This translates into CASSTGDTAYEQYF.

The chain employs TRBV12-3 or TRBV12-4 and TRBJ2-1; TRBD2 agrees at 9 bases. With V trimmed by 6 bases and J by 3 bases, 6 bases remained unmatched. The CDR3 is 15 amino acids. CDR3 nucleotide sequence: TGTGCCAGCAGGGTAGCGGGAGCTTTCTACAATGAGCAGTTCTTC. Protein sequence: CASRVAGAFYNEQFF.

Worth noting for this clonotype: One end of the junction is discordant with germline, which a read error may explain. The chain links TRBV3-1 to TRBJ1-3; D gene uncertain. In germline, CDR1 is LGHDT, CDR2 YNNKEL (reference sequence). The CDR3 runs 14 residues. CDR3 nucleotides: TGTGCCAGCAGCCAAGACCCCTCTGGAGACACCATATATTTT. Its translation is CASSQDPSGDTIYF.

In this sample, this clonotype turned up many times. The CDR3: CASSQVNEKLFF. As DNA, the CDR3 is TGTGCCAGCTCTCAGGTTAATGAAAAACTGTTTTTT. This chain connects TRBV6-1 to TRBJ1-4; D remains ambiguous. This CDR3 region has 12 residues. The V end was cut by 8 bases, the J end by 4 bases, with 8 bases between. The germline V gene has CDR1 MNHNS and CDR2 SASEGT.